Given below is one T cell receptor (beta chain) in context. Its target is not known. The entry originates in a study of blood T cells in healthy people across ages. Whole-study results and caveats: Age advanced and TCR beta diversity per million T cells fell, roughly linearly.

A J-beta primer mix and a sample-barcoded 5' primer were used in a second PCR of about 7 to 12 cycles. Every single cDNA molecule received a tag from a template-switch adaptor with 12 random nucleotides. TCRdb redid the calling of the 5' RACE reads with MiXCR, one entry per CDR3 protein. The sample records 1.5 million to 1.9 million distinct CDR3 sequences, approximately 43% being singletons. V shed 5 bases and J shed 7 bases, with 20 bases lying between them. CDR3 length: 15 amino acids. CDR1 and CDR2 from the germline V gene are MNHEY and SMNVEV (reference sequence). Peripheral blood samples of 9 to 10 milliliters were drawn from each donor. Isolated PBMCs totaled at least 6 million in each sample.

Source material: blood. The sequence came from a woman aged 18-29 years in good health. The chain has TRBV27 and TRBJ1-1; D is uncertain. CDR3 loop: CASSQTGTPGFEAFF. DNA for the CDR3: TGTGCCAGCAGTCAGACCGGAACCCCCGGGTTTGAAGCTTTCTTT.